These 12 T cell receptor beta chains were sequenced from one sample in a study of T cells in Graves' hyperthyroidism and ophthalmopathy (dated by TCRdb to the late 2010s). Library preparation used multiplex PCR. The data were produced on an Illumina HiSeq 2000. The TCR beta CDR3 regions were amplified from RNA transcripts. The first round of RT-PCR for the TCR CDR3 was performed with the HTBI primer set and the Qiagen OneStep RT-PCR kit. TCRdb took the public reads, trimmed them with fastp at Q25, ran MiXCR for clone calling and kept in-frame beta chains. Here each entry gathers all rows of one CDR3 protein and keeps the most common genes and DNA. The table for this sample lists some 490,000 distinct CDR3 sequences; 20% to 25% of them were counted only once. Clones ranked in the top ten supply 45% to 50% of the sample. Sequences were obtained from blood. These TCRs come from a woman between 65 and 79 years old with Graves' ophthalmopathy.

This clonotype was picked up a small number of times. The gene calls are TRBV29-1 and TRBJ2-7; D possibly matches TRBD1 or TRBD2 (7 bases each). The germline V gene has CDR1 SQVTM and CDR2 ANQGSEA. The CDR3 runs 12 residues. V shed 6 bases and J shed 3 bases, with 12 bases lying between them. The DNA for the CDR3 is TGCAGCGTCAGGGGGGGAGTCTACGAGCAGTACTTC. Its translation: CSVRGGVYEQYF.

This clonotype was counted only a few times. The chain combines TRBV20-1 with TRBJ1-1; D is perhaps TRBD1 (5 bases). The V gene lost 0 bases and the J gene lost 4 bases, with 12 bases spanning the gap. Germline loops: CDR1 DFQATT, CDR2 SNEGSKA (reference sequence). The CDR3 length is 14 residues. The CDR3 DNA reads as TGCAGTGCTAGAGATAATAGCAGGGCCACTGAAGCTTTCTTT. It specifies CSARDNSRATEAFF.

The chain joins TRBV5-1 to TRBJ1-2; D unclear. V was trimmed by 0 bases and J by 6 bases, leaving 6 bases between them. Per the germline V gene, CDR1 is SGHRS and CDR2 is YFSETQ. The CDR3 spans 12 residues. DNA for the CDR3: TGCGCCAGCAGCTTGGACAGTCATGGCTACACCTTC. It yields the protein CASSLDSHGYTF.

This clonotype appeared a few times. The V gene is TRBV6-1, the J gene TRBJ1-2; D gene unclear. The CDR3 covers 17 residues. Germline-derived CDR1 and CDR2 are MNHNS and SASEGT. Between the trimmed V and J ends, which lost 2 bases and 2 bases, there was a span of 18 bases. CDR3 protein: CASSELYLFDQNYGYTF. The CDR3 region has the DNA TGTGCCAGCAGTGAACTATATTTGTTTGATCAAAACTATGGCTACACCTTC.

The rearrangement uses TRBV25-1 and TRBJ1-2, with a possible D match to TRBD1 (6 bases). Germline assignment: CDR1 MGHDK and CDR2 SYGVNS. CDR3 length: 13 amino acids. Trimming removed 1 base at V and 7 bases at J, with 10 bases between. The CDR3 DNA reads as TGTGCCAGCAGTGAATCAATCAGGGGTGGCTACACCTTC. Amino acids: CASSESIRGGYTF.

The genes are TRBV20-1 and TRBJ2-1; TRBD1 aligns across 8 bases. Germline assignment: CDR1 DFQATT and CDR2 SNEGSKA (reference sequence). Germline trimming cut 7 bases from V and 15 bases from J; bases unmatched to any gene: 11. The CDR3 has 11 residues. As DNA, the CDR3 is TGCAGTGTCACCTCAGGGGGCGCGGGGTTCTTC. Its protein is CSVTSGGAGFF.

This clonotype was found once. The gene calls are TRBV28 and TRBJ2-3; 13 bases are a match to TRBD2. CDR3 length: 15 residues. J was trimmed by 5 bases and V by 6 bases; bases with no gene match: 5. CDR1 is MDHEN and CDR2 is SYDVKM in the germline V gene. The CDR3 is CASRRTSGSGDTQYF. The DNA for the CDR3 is TGTGCCAGCAGGAGGACTAGCGGGAGCGGAGATACGCAGTATTTT.

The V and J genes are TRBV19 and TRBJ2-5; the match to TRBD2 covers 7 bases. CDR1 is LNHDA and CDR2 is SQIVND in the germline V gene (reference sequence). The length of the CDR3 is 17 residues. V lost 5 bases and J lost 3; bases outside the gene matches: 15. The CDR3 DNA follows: TGTGCCAGTAGTCTCCTAGCGGTGGGCTCGGAAAAAGAGACCCAGTACTTC. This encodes CASSLLAVGSEKETQYF. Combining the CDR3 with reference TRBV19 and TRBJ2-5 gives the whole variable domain DGGITQSPKYLFRKEGQNVTLSCEQNLNHDAMYWYRQDPGQGLRLIYYSQIVNDFQKGDIAEGYSVSREKKESFPLTVTSAQKNPTAFYLCASSLLAVGSEKETQYFGPGTRLLVL.

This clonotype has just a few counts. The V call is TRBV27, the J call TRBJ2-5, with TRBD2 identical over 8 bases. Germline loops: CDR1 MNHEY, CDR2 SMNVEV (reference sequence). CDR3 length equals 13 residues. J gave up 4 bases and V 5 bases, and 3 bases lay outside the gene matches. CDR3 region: CASSAGLVETQYF. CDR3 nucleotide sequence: TGTGCCAGCAGTGCGGGACTAGTAGAGACCCAGTACTTC.

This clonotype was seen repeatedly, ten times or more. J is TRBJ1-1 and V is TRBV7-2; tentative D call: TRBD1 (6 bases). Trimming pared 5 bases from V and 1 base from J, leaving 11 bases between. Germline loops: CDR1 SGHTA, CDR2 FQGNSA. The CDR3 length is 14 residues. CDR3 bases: TGTGCCAGCAGCATAGTACAGGGGAACACTGAAGCTTTCTTT. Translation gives CASSIVQGNTEAFF.

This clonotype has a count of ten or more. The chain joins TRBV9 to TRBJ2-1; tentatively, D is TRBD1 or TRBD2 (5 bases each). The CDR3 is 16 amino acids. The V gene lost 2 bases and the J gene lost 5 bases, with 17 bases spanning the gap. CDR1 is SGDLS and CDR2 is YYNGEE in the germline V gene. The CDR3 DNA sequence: TGTGCCAGCAGCGTCCAAGGGACCCCCTCTAACAATGAGCAGTTCTTC. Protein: CASSVQGTPSNNEQFF.

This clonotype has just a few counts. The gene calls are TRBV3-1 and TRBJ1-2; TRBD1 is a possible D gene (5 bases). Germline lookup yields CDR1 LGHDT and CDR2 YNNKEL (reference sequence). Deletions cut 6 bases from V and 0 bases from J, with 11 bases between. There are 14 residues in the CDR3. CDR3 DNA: TGTGCCAGCAGTCCCCCGGACACTAACTATGGCTACACCTTC. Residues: CASSPPDTNYGYTF.